The 14 T cell receptor beta chains below all came from one sample that was sequenced in a study of blood T cell repertoires in COVID-19. The data were produced by immunoSEQ multiplex PCR, yet TCRdb's version contains in-frame clones alone and is incomplete. The sample records some 300,000 clones, around 90% being singletons. The specimen sequenced was peripheral blood. These receptor sequences come from a woman aged 40-49 years with COVID-19, enrolled during active disease.

The rearrangement uses TRBV2 and TRBJ1-2; 7 bases agree with TRBD1. The germline V gene has CDR1 SNHLY and CDR2 FYNNEI. Germline trimming cut 6 bases from V and 0 bases from J; bases unmatched to any gene: 13. The CDR3 extends over 17 amino acids. The CDR3 DNA sequence: TGTGCCAGCAGGGGGGACAGCGGGGGTCCAACTAACTATGGCTACACCTTC. Protein: CASRGDSGGPTNYGYTF.

The chain has TRBV4-3 and TRBJ1-5, with no clear D. Between the trimmed V and J ends, which lost 1 base and 4 bases, there was a span of 5 bases. This CDR3 region has 13 residues. Germline CDR1 reads LGHNA; CDR2 reads YSLEER. CDR3 region: CASSQAGNQPQHF. CDR3 sequence (DNA): TGCGCCAGCAGCCAAGCAGGAAATCAGCCCCAGCATTTT.

The V and J genes are TRBV5-1 and TRBJ2-5; a possible D gene is TRBD1 (5 bases). Germline V gene sequence: CDR1 SGHRS, CDR2 YFSETQ. This CDR3 region has 14 residues. V lost 0 bases and J lost 0, with 6 bases in between. The CDR3: CASSLGQNQETQYF. As DNA, the CDR3 is TGCGCCAGCAGCTTGGGACAGAACCAAGAGACCCAGTACTTC. Drawing the rest from reference TRBV5-1 and TRBJ2-5, the complete variable domain is KAGVTQTPRYLIKTRGQQVTLSCSPISGHRSVSWYQQTPGQGLQFLFEYFSETQRNKGNFPGRFSGRQFSNSRSEMNVSTLELGDSALYLCASSLGQNQETQYFGPGTRLLVL.

The rearrangement uses TRBV24-1 and TRBJ1-1, with 9 bases lining up with TRBD1. CDR3 length equals 16 residues. Germline V gene lookup returns CDR1 KGHDR and CDR2 SFDVKD. The ends lost 5 bases at V and 2 bases at J; junction bases unmatched: 8. The CDR3 spells CATSGTGEHKNTEAFF. In DNA form, the CDR3 reads TGTGCCACCAGTGGGACAGGGGAGCATAAAAACACTGAAGCTTTCTTT.

V gene TRBV19 combines with J gene TRBJ2-3; D perhaps matches TRBD2 (5 bases). V was clipped by 5 bases and J by 6 bases, with 15 bases between them. The CDR3 has 14 residues. The germline CDR1 and CDR2 sequences are LNHDA and SQIVND (reference sequence). The CDR3: CASSPGGSSDTQYF. The CDR3 nucleotides are TGTGCCAGTAGTCCGGGCGGGTCCAGTGATACGCAGTATTTT.

The rearrangement uses TRBV5-1 and TRBJ1-2; tentatively, D is TRBD1 (6 bases). V shed 0 bases and J shed 6 bases, with 9 bases lying between them. The CDR3 length is 13 residues. The germline V gene encodes CDR1 SGHRS and CDR2 YFSETQ. CDR3 bases: TGCGCCAGCAGCTTGGGTGGGGGCAATGGCTACACCTTC. Protein: CASSLGGGNGYTF.

The rearrangement links TRBV7-9 to TRBJ1-1; TRBD1 matches at 9 bases. Germline V gene lookup returns CDR1 SEHNR and CDR2 FQNEAQ (reference sequence). V gave up 5 bases and J gave up 5 bases; unmatched junction bases: 9. The CDR3 is made up of 15 amino acids. CDR3 bases: TGTGCCAGCAGCCCGGGACAGGGTATGATAACTGAAGCTTTCTTT. Its translation: CASSPGQGMITEAFF. Variable domain in full (rest from reference TRBV7-9 and TRBJ1-1): DTGVSQNPRHKITKRGQNVTFRCDPISEHNRLYWYRQTLGQGPEFLTYFQNEAQLEKSRLLSDRFSAERPKGSFSTLEIQRTEQGDSAMYLCASSPGQGMITEAFFGQGTRLTVV.

In the case of this clone: Other DNA sequences in this sample translate to the same CDR3. The chain is built from TRBV5-1 and TRBJ1-1; D might be TRBD1 (6 bases). This CDR3 spans 13 amino acids. Looked up from germline, CDR1 is SGHRS and CDR2 is YFSETQ. The V end lost 1 base, the J end lost 8 bases, and 12 bases lay between the germline ends. CDR3 protein: CASSLKMDSEAFF. Here the CDR3 DNA reads TGCGCCAGCAGCTTGAAAATGGACAGCGAAGCTTTCTTT.

V usage is TRBV10-3 and J usage is TRBJ1-4; D gene uncertain. The germline V gene has CDR1 ENHRY and CDR2 SYGVKD. The CDR3 sequence is 11 residues long. The V and J ends lost 10 bases and 8 bases respectively, with 11 bases between them. The CDR3 bases are TGTGCCACCTGCGATTCCGAAAAACTGTTTTTT. This gives the protein CATCDSEKLFF.

As for this clone: This CDR3 is also generated by other DNA sequences in the sample. V is TRBV7-2 and J is TRBJ2-5; D not resolved. Germline loops: CDR1 SGHTA, CDR2 FQGNSA. Trimming stripped 1 base from V and 5 bases from J, with 5 bases between. The length of the CDR3 is 12 residues. In DNA, the CDR3 is TGTGCCAGCAGCTTAGGTCGTGAGACCCAGTACTTC. Translating gives CASSLGRETQYF.

The rearrangement joins TRBV6-2 or TRBV6-3 to TRBJ1-2, with 8 bases identical to TRBD1. Germline V gene lookup returns CDR1 MNHEY and CDR2 SVGEGT. This CDR3 has 15 residues. V was pared by 2 bases and J by 8 bases, with 10 bases of the junction left unmatched. The CDR3 bases are TGTGCCAGCAGTTACCCCGGACAGGGATTGGACGGCTACACCTTC. It is translated as CASSYPGQGLDGYTF.

The V call is TRBV20-1, the J call TRBJ1-2; the D is unclear. The CDR3 extends over 11 amino acids. Germline V lookup: CDR1 DFQATT, CDR2 SNEGSKA (reference sequence). The CDR3 bases are TGCAGCCCTCAGTTGGTCGATGGCTACACCTTC. Its protein product is CSPQLVDGYTF.

The DNA of the CDR3 is TGTGCCAGCAGCCAACAGGGGGAGAAAGAAAAACTGTTTTTT. Translated, it gives CASSQQGEKEKLFF. This chain joins TRBV3-1 (or the pseudogene TRBV3-2) and TRBJ1-4, with 7 positions matching TRBD1. In germline, CDR1 is LGHDT, CDR2 YNNKEL (reference sequence). The CDR3 totals 14 residues. The V and J ends lost 2 bases and 8 bases, in that order; junction bases with no gene match: 5.

The V and J genes are TRBV2 and TRBJ1-5, with 7 bases lining up with TRBD1. V shed 4 bases and J 7 bases; nucleotides not matched to a gene: 4. Germline lookup yields CDR1 SNHLY and CDR2 FYNNEI. The CDR3 has 13 amino acids. The CDR3 DNA follows: TGTGCCAGCAGTGGACAGGGAGCCCAGCCCCAGCATTTT. Translation gives CASSGQGAQPQHF.